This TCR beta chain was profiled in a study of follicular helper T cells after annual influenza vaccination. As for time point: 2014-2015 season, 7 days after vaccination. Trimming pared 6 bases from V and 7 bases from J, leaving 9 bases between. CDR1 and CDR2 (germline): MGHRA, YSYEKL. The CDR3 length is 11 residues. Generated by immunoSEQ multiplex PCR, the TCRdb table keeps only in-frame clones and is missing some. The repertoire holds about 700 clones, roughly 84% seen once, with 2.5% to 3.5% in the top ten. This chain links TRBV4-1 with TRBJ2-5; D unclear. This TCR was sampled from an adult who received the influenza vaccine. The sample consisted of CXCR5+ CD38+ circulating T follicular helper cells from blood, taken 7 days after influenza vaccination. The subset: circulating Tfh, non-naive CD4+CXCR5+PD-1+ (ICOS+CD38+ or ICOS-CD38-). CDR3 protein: CASSTLGTQYF. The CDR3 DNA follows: TGCGCCAGCAGTACCCTTGGGACCCAGTACTTC.